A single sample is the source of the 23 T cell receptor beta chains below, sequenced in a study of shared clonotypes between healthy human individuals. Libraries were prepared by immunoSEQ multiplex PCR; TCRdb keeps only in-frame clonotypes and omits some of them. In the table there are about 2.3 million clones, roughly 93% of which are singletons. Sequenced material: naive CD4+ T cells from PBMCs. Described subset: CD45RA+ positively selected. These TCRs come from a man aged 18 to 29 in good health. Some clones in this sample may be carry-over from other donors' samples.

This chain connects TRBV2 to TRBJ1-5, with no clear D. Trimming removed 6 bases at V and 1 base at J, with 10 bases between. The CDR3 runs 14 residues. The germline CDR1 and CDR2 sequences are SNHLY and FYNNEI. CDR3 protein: CASRPSRSNQPQHF. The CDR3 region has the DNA TGTGCCAGCAGGCCGTCCCGGAGCAATCAGCCCCAGCATTTT.

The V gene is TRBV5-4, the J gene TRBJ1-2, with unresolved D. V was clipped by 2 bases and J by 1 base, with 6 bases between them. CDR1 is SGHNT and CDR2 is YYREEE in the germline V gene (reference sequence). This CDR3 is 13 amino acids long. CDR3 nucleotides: TGTGCCAGCAGCTTCAGTGATAACTATGGCTACACCTTC. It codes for CASSFSDNYGYTF.

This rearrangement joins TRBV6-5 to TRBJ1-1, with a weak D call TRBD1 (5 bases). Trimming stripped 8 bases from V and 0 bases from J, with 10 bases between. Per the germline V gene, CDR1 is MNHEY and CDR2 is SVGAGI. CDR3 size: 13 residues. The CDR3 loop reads CASHQGMNTEAFF. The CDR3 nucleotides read TGTGCCAGCCACCAGGGTATGAACACTGAAGCTTTCTTT.

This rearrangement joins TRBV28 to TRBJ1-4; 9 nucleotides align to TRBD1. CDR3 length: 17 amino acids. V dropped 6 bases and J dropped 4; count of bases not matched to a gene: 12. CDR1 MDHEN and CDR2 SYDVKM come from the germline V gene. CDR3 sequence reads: CASSPGTGRNGNEKLFF. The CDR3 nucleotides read TGTGCCAGCAGCCCCGGGACAGGGAGAAATGGTAATGAAAAACTGTTTTTT.

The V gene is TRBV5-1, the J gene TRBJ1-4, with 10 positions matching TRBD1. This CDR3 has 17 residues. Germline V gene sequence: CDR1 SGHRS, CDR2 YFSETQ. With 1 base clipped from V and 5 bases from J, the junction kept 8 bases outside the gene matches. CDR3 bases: TGCGCCAGCAGCTTGTTGGAGGGGACAGGGGTCAATGAAAAACTGTTTTTT. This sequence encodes CASSLLEGTGVNEKLFF.

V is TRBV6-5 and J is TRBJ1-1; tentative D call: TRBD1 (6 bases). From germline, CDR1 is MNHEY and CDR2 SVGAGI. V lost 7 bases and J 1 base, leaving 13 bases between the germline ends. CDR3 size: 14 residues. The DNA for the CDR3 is TGTGCCAGCACGTCTTGGACAGCGAACACTGAAGCTTTCTTT. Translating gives CASTSWTANTEAFF.

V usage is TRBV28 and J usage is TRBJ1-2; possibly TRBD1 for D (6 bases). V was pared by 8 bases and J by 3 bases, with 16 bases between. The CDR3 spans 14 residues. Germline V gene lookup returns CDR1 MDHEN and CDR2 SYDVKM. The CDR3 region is CASGGRVEYYGYTF. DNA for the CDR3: TGTGCCAGCGGGGGCCGGGTCGAGTACTATGGCTACACCTTC.

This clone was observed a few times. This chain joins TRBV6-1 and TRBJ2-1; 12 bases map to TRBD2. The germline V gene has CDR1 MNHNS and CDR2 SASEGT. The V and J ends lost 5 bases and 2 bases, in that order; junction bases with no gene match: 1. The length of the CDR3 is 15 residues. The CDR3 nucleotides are TGTGCCAGCAGTCCTAGCGGGAGGGCCTACAATGAGCAGTTCTTC. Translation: CASSPSGRAYNEQFF.

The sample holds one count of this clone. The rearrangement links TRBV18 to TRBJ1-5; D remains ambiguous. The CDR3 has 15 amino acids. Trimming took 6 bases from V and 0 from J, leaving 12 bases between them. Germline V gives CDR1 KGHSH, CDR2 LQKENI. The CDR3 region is CASSSELHSNQPQHF. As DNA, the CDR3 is TGTGCCAGCTCGTCCGAACTACATAGCAATCAGCCCCAGCATTTT.

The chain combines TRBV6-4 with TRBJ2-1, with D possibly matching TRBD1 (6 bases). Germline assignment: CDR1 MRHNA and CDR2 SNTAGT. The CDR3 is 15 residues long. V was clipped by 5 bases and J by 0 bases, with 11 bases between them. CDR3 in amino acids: CASSSDRSSYNEQFF. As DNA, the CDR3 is TGTGCCAGCAGTTCCGACAGGAGCTCCTACAATGAGCAGTTCTTC.

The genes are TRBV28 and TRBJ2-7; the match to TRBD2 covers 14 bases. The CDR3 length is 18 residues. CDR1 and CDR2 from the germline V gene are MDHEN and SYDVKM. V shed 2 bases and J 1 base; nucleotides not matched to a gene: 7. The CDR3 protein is CASSLGGLAGVPSYEQYF. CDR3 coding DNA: TGTGCCAGCAGTTTAGGGGGACTAGCGGGAGTACCATCCTACGAGCAGTACTTC.

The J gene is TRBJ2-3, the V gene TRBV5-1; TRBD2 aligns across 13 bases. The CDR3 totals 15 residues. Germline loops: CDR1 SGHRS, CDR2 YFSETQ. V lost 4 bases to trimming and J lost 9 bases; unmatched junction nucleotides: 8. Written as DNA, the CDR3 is TGCGCCAGCAGCCCCGGGACTAGCGGGGTGGGGACGCAGTATTTT. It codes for CASSPGTSGVGTQYF.

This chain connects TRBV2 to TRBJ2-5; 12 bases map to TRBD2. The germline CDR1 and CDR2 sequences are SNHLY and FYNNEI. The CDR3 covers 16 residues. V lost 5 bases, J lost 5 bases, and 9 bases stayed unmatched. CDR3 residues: CASSQTSGRHRETQYF. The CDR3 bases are TGTGCCAGCAGTCAGACTAGCGGGAGACATCGGGAGACCCAGTACTTC.

The DNA of the CDR3 is TGTGCCAGCAGAATCCGACAGGGACGGACTTTCTTT. Translation: CASRIRQGRTFF. This rearrangement joins TRBV27 to TRBJ1-1; TRBD1 matches at 7 bases. The CDR3 totals 12 residues. Per germline, CDR1 MNHEY and CDR2 SMNVEV (reference sequence). Trimming at V came to 6 bases and at J to 12 bases, leaving 10 bases not matched to a gene.

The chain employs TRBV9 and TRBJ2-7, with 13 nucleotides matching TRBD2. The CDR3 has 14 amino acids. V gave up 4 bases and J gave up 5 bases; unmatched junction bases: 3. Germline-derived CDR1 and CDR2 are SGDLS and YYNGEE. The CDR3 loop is CASSSLAGGHEQYF. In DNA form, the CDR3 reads TGTGCCAGCAGCTCACTAGCGGGAGGGCACGAGCAGTACTTC.

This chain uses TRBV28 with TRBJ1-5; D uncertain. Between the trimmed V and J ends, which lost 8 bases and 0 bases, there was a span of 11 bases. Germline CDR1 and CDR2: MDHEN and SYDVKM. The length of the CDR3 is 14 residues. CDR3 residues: CASLGPISNQPQHF. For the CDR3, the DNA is TGTGCCAGCCTAGGGCCGATTAGCAATCAGCCCCAGCATTTT.

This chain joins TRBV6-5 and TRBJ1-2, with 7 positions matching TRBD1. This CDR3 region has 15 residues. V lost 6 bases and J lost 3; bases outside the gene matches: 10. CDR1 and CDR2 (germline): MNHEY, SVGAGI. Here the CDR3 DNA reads TGTGCCAGCAGCTCGCCGGGACAGACCGACTATGGCTACACCTTC. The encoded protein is CASSSPGQTDYGYTF.

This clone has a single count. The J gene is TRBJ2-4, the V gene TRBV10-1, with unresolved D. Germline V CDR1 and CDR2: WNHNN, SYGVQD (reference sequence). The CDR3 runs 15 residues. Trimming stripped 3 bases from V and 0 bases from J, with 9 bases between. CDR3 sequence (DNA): TGCGCCAGCAGTGATGCGAAATTAGCCAAAAACATTCAGTACTTC. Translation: CASSDAKLAKNIQYF.

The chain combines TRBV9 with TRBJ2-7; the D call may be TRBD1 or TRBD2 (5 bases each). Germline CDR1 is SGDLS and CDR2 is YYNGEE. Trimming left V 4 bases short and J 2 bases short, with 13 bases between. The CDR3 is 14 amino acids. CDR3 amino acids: CASSPGPGTYEQYF. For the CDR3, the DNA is TGTGCCAGCAGCCCGGGACCAGGAACCTACGAGCAGTACTTC.

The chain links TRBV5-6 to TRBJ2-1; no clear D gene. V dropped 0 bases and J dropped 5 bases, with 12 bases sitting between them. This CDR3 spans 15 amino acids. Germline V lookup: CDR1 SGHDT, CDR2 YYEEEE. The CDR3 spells CASSLGLWVDNEQFF. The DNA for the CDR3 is TGTGCCAGCAGCTTGGGGTTGTGGGTCGACAATGAGCAGTTCTTC.

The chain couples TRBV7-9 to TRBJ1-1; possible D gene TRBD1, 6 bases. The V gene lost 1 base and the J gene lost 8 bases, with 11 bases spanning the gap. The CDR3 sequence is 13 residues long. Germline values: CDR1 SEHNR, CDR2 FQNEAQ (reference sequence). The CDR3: CASSLVGQPEAFF. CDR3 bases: TGTGCCAGCAGCTTAGTAGGACAGCCCGAAGCTTTCTTT.

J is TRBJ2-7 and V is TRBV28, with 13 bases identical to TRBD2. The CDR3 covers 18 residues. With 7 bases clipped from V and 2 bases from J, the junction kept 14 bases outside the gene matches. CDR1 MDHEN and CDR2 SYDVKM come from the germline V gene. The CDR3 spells CASTSGGLAGANPYEQYF. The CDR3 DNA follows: TGTGCCAGCACCTCAGGCGGACTAGCGGGAGCAAACCCCTACGAGCAGTACTTC.

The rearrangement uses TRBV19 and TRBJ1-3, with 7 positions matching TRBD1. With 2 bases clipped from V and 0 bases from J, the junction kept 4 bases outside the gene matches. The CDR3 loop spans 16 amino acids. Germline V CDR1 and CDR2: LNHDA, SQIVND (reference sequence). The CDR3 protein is CASSINWDSSGNTIYF. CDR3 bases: TGTGCCAGTAGTATAAACTGGGACAGCTCTGGAAACACCATATATTTT.